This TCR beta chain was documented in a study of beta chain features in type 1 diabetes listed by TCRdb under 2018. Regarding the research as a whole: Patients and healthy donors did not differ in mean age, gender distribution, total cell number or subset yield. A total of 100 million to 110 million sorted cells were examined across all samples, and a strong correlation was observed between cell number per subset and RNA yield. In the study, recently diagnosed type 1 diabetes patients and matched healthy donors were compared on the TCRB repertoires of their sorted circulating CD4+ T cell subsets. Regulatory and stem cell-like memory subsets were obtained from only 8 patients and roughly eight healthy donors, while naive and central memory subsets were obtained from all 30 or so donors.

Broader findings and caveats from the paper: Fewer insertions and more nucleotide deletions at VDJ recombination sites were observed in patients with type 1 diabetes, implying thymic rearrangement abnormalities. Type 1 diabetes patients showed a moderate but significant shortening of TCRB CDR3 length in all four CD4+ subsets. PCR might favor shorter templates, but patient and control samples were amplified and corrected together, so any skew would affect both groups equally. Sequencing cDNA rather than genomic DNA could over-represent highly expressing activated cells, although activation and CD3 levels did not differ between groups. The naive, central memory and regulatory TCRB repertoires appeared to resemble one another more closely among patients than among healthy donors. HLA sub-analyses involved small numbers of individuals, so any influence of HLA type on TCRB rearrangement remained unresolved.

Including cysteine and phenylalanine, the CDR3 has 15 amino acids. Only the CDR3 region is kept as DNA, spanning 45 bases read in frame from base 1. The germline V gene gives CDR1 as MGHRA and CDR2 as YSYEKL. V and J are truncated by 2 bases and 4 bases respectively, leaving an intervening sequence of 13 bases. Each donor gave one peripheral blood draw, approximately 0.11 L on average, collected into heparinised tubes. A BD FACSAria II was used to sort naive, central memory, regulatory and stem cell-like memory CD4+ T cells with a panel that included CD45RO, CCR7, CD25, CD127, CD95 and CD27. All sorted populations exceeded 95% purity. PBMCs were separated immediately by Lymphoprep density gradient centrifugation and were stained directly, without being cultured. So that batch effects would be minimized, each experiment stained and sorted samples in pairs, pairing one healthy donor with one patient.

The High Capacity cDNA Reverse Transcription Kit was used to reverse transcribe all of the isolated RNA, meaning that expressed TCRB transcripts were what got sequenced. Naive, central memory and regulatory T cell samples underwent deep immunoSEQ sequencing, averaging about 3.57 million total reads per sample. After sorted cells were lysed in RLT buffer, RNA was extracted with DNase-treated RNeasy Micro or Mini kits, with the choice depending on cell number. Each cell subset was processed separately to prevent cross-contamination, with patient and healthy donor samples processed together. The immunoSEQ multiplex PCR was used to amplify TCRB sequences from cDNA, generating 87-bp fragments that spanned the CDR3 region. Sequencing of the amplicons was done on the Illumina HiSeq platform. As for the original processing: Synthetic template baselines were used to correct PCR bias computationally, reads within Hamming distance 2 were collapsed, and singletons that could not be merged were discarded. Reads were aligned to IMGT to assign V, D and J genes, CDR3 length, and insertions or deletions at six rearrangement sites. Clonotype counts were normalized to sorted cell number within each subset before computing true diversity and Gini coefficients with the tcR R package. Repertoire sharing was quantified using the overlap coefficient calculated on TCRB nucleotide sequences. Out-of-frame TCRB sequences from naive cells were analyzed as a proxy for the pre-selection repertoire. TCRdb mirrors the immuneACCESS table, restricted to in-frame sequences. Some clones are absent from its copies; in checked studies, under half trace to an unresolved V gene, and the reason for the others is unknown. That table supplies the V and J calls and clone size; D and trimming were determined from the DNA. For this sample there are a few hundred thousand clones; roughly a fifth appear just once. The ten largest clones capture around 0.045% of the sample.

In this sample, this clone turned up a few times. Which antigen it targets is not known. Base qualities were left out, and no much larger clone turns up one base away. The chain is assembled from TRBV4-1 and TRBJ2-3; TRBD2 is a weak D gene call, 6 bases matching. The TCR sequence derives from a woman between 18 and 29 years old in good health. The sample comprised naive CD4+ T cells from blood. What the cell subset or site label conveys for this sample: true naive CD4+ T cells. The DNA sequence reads TGCGCCAGCAGCCAAACGGGAGTGCGTCCAGATACGCAGTATTTT. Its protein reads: CASSQTGVRPDTQYF.